This is a list of T cell receptor beta chains from one sample in a study of cytomegalovirus exposure and HLA in healthy donors. Here immunoSEQ multiplex PCR was the method, and the copy in TCRdb shows in-frame clones only, minus some. The top ten clones hold roughly 8.2% of a sample with approximately 120,000 clones, 76% of them seen once. Input material: PBMCs. These receptors were collected from a woman aged 45-65 years in good health and CMV-seropositive. Both conserved end residues are part of each CDR3. Fields, in order: J gene, clone size, D gene, V gene, CDR3 DNA, CDR3 protein. The D gene is left open where the match is weak. A row's size may be missing; if present it is once, few, many or a size class.

>TRBJ1-2|NA|NA|TRBV19
TGTGCCAGTAGTATAATGGCAGGGACTGACTATGGCTACACCTTC
CASSIMAGTDYGYTF
>TRBJ2-5|few|TRBD1|TRBV7-3
TGTGCCAGCAGCCGGGACAGGACAGAGACCCAGTACTTC
CASSRDRTETQYF
>TRBJ1-1|few|NA|TRBV29-1
TGCAGCGTCCAACAGGGTTGGGACACTGAAGCTTTCTTT
CSVQQGWDTEAFF
>TRBJ1-2|once|TRBD1|TRBV5-4
TGTGCCAGCAGCTCACAGGGGGCTGAGGGCTACACCTTC
CASSSQGAEGYTF
>TRBJ2-7|NA|TRBD2|TRBV27
TGTGCCAGCAGACCGGGAGGGGCTGGTTCCTACGAGCAGTACTTC
CASRPGGAGSYEQYF
>TRBJ2-2|once|TRBD1|TRBV29-1
TGCAGCGTGGGGGGGACAGGGCCTGCCGGGGAGCTGTTTTTT
CSVGGTGPAGELFF
>TRBJ2-1|NA|TRBD2|TRBV9
TGTGCCAGCAGCGCGGGCGGGACTAGCGTCTACAATGAGCAGTTCTTC
CASSAGGTSVYNEQFF
>TRBJ2-5|NA|TRBD2|TRBV18
TGTGCCAGCTCACCAGTCCGTCCCGGGGGGTCTAGGACACAAGAGACCCAGTACTTC
CASSPVRPGGSRTQETQYF
>TRBJ2-7|NA|NA|TRBV19
TGTGCCAGTAGTAGGGGACTCGGGAGCTCCTACGAGCAGTACTTC
CASSRGLGSSYEQYF
>TRBJ2-3|NA|NA|TRBV9
TGTGCCAGCAGCGTAAGCCGAGTCGGTACGCAGTATTTT
CASSVSRVGTQYF
>TRBJ2-1|NA|NA|TRBV7-9
TGTGCCAGCAGCTTATCTATAGTCAATGAGCAGTTCTTC
CASSLSIVNEQFF
>TRBJ1-2|NA|NA|TRBV2
TGTGCCAGCAAGGGAGGGACAAGGGATGGCTACACCTTC
CASKGGTRDGYTF
>TRBJ2-7|NA|TRBD1|TRBV7-2
TGTGCCAGCAGCCGACAGGGGCCGCGAGAGCAGTACTTC
CASSRQGPREQYF
>TRBJ2-4|NA|NA|TRBV29-1
TGCAGCGTTGCTGCTAAGCTAGCCAAAAACAGTCAGTACTTC
CSVAAKLAKNSQYF
>TRBJ2-2|few|NA|TRBV25-1
TGTGCCAGCAGTGAATTTTTGCGCCCCAAAACCACCGGGGAGCTGTTTTTT
CASSEFLRPKTTGELFF
>TRBJ2-7|few|TRBD2|TRBV5-6
TGTGCCAGCAGCTTGATTAGCGGGAACCACGAGCAGTACTTC
CASSLISGNHEQYF
>TRBJ1-5|NA|NA|TRBV7-9
TGTGCCAGCAGCTTGGGGGATAGATTGGGGGGAAGCAATCAGCCCCAGCATTTT
CASSLGDRLGGSNQPQHF
>TRBJ2-1|NA|NA|TRBV13
TGTGCCAGCAGCTTAGAAGGGAGCGGGTACAATGAGCAGTTCTTC
CASSLEGSGYNEQFF
>TRBJ2-7|NA|NA|TRBV21-1
TGTGCCAGCAGCCCCCCCCCACTTGGACTAGCGGGAGGGCGCTACGAGCAGTACTTC
CASSPPPLGLAGGRYEQYF
>TRBJ1-6|NA|TRBD1|TRBV19
TGTGCCAGTAGAAACCCCGGACAGGAAAATTCACCCCTCCACTTT
CASRNPGQENSPLHF
>TRBJ2-7|NA|TRBD2|TRBV7-8
TGTGCCAGCAGCTGGACTAGCGGGAGTTACGAGCAGTACTTC
CASSWTSGSYEQYF
>TRBJ2-5|NA|NA|TRBV7-9
TGTGCCAGCCAGGGGCCTATCGAAGAGACCCAGTACTTC
CASQGPIEETQYF
>TRBJ1-6|few|NA|TRBV7-9
TGTGCCAGCAGCTTAGAGGGGAAAAATTCACCCCTCCACTTT
CASSLEGKNSPLHF
>TRBJ1-5|NA|NA|TRBV15
TGTGCCACCAGCATCGCCAGTAGCAATCAGCCCCAGCATTTT
CATSIASSNQPQHF
>TRBJ1-5|NA|TRBD1|TRBV5-7
TGTGCCAGCAGTCGGGACAGGGGGCTGAGGAATCAGCCCCAGCATTTT
CASSRDRGLRNQPQHF
>TRBJ2-2|NA|NA|TRBV18
TGTGCCAGCTCACTCGGGCAGGGGAACACCGGGGAGCTGTTTTTT
CASSLGQGNTGELFF
>TRBJ2-7|NA|NA|TRBV6-6
TGTGCCAGCAGTAACGACGGGGCCTACGAGCAGTACTTC
CASSNDGAYEQYF
>TRBJ2-1|NA|TRBD2|TRBV11-3
TGTGCCAGCAGCTCCGGGACTAGCGCCTACAATGAGCAGTTCTTC
CASSSGTSAYNEQFF
>TRBJ2-1|NA|TRBD2|TRBV10-3
TGTGCCATCACTCAAGGAGGAGCGGGGGGGACTGGGGGCAGCGTCTTC
CAITQGGAGGTGGSVF
>TRBJ1-2|once|TRBD1|TRBV25-1
TGTGCCAGCAGACTGACGGGACAGTTCAGAGGCTACACCTTC
CASRLTGQFRGYTF
>TRBJ2-1|NA|TRBD2|TRBV7-9
TGTTCCAGCAGCCCGACTAGCGGGCCCTACAATGAGCAGTTCTTC
CSSSPTSGPYNEQFF
>TRBJ2-5|NA|TRBD2|TRBV10-1
TGCGCCAGCAGTGCGCCGGGACTAGCGATACAAGAGACCCAGTACTTC
CASSAPGLAIQETQYF
>TRBJ2-7|NA|NA|TRBV10-3
TGTGCCATCAGTGACTCCCCCTACGAGCAGTACTTC
CAISDSPYEQYF
>TRBJ1-4|NA|NA|TRBV7-9
TGTGCCAGCAGCTTTCTGGCAGGAAATGAAAAACTGTTTTTT
CASSFLAGNEKLFF
>TRBJ2-3|NA|TRBD2|TRBV5-1
TGCGCCAGCAGCCCCTCGACTAGCGGCACAGATACGCAGTATTTT
CASSPSTSGTDTQYF
>TRBJ2-1|NA|TRBD1|TRBV19
TGTGCCAGTAGTATTGGGACAGGGTATGACTACAATGAGCAGTTCTTC
CASSIGTGYDYNEQFF
>TRBJ2-5|few|TRBD1|TRBV7-9
TGTGCCAGCAGCCGGACAGGGACGTACCAAGAGACCCAGTACTTC
CASSRTGTYQETQYF
>TRBJ2-3|NA|NA|TRBV2
TGTGCCAGCACTGGGGCAGGACTACCGACAGATACGCAGTATTTT
CASTGAGLPTDTQYF
>TRBJ1-3|NA|NA|TRBV27
TGTGCCAGCAGTTCCAGAAATCTTCCTGGAAACACCATATATTTT
CASSSRNLPGNTIYF
>TRBJ2-2|NA|TRBD1|TRBV7-3
TGTGCCAGCAGCTTAGGGCCCCAAGTGGCAGGGGGCGACACCGGGGAGCTGTTTTTT
CASSLGPQVAGGDTGELFF